The clone carrying this T cell receptor (beta chain) was counted between two and nine times. This record comes from a study of blood T cell repertoires in COVID-19. Study details: Material from acute and convalescent COVID-19 was sourced from the United States, Italy and Spain. From T cells, B-cell-depleted T cells, or PBMCs came the material, which was cDNA or gDNA.

This CDR3 has 16 residues. In the study's own analysis: By means of reference gene primer amplification, nucleated cell counts were estimated. Profiled with immunoSEQ multiplex PCR; TCRdb holds only in-frame clones, not every one. That table supplies the V and J calls and clone size; D and trimming were determined from the DNA. The sample carries hundreds of thousands of clones, 88% recorded once. The sequence was obtained from a man aged 18-30 years with active or convalescent COVID-19. J is TRBJ2-1 and V is TRBV7-5; the listed D gene, TRBD2, was not tested against the DNA. TRBV7-5 is flagged as a pseudogene. What was sequenced was peripheral blood. CDR3 protein: CARSLGCGGPYNEQFF. DNA of the CDR3: TGTGCCAGAAGCTTAGGGTGCGGGGGGCCCTACAATGAGCAGTTCTTC.